Below, 20 T cell receptor beta chains from the same sample are listed, as sequenced in a study of blood T cell repertoires in COVID-19. Measured with immunoSEQ multiplex PCR; TCRdb has only the in-frame clones, and not every one. The table has fewer than 350,000 clones, around 85% seen once; the top ten hold 2% to 3%. Sequencing was performed on PBMCs or T cells enriched from blood (not recorded which). The origin of the receptors is a woman aged 50 to 65 who had recovered from COVID-19.

CDR3 region: CASRLGTGPNEKLFF. CDR3 DNA sequence: TGTGCCAGCAGGTTGGGGACAGGGCCTAATGAAAAACTGTTTTTT. V is TRBV11-2 and J is TRBJ1-4; 9 nucleotides agree with TRBD1. J gave up 3 bases and V 6 bases, and 5 bases lay outside the gene matches. Germline lookup yields CDR1 SGHAT and CDR2 FQNNGV. The CDR3 has 15 amino acids.

The V call is TRBV12-3 or TRBV12-4, the J call TRBJ2-2; D is unclear. This CDR3 is 13 amino acids long. Trimming shortened V by 2 bases and J by 3 bases, and 4 bases separated the two germline ends. The CDR3 reads CASSLRDTGELFF. CDR3 in DNA: TGTGCCAGCAGTTTAAGAGACACCGGGGAGCTGTTTTTT.

CDR3 residues: CASRPGLAWETQYF. In nucleotides, the CDR3 is TGTGCCAGCAGACCGGGACTAGCGTGGGAGACCCAGTACTTC. The chain couples TRBV2 to TRBJ2-5; the match to TRBD2 covers 10 bases. The CDR3 extends over 14 amino acids. Germline CDR1 SNHLY, CDR2 FYNNEI. V gave up 6 bases and J gave up 5 bases; unmatched junction bases: 6.

This clone was observed a single time. The CDR3 protein is CASSVGQGSGYEQYF. The CDR3 DNA reads TGCGCCAGCAGCGTGGGACAGGGATCTGGGTACGAGCAGTACTTC. The V call is TRBV5-1, the J call TRBJ2-7, with 9 bases that match TRBD1. Germline-derived CDR1 and CDR2 are SGHRS and YFSETQ. The CDR3 length is 15 residues. Losses at the gene ends were 4 bases for V and 4 bases for J; bases not matched to a gene: 9.

This chain joins TRBV5-1 and TRBJ1-6; D perhaps matches TRBD1 (6 bases). Deletions cut 0 bases from V and 10 bases from J, with 11 bases between. CDR1 and CDR2 from the germline V gene are SGHRS and YFSETQ. CDR3 size: 14 residues. As DNA, the CDR3 is TGCGCCAGCAGCTTGGGGGGGCAGGAGTCACCCCTCCACTTT. Its translation is CASSLGGQESPLHF.

This clone was seen once. Other DNA sequences in this specimen translate into the identical CDR3. The V and J genes are TRBV29-1 and TRBJ1-5; 7 bases match TRBD1. Trimming cost V 4 bases and J 2 bases; bases outside gene matches: 2. The germline CDR1 and CDR2 sequences are SQVTM and ANQGSEA. The CDR3 runs 13 residues. CDR3 DNA sequence: TGCAGCGTTGCAGGGGGTCGCAATCAGCCCCAGCATTTT. It specifies CSVAGGRNQPQHF.

The chain combines TRBV9 with TRBJ2-3, with 9 positions matching TRBD1. Germline-derived CDR1 and CDR2 are SGDLS and YYNGEE. V dropped 3 bases and J dropped 5; count of bases not matched to a gene: 7. The CDR3 loop spans 15 amino acids. Here the CDR3 reads CASSGTQGAKDTQYF. CDR3 coding DNA: TGTGCCAGCAGCGGAACACAGGGGGCGAAAGATACGCAGTATTTT. The whole variable domain, remainder taken from reference TRBV9 and TRBJ2-3, is DSGVTQTPKHLITATGQRVTLRCSPRSGDLSVYWYQQSLDQGLQFLIQYYNGEERAKGNILERFSAQQFPDLHSELNLSSLELGDSALYFCASSGTQGAKDTQYFGPGTRLTVL.

This chain joins TRBV5-1 and TRBJ1-1; D is unresolved. The V gene's germline CDR1 is SGHRS and CDR2 YFSETQ. Trimming left V 2 bases short and J 6 bases short, with 14 bases between. The CDR3 length is 14 residues. The CDR3 spells CASSFGPGGSEAFF. In DNA, the CDR3 is TGCGCCAGCAGCTTTGGCCCGGGAGGTTCTGAAGCTTTCTTT.

The V and J genes are TRBV7-8 and TRBJ2-7; D call uncertain. Per germline, CDR1 SGHVS and CDR2 FQNEAQ. Trimming cost V 0 bases and J 2 bases, with 8 bases left between them. The CDR3 is made up of 14 amino acids. In nucleotides, the CDR3 is TGTGCCAGCAGCTTAGCGGGCGTCGCCTACGAGCAGTACTTC. It specifies CASSLAGVAYEQYF. The full variable domain, its missing parts supplied by reference TRBV7-8 and TRBJ2-7, is GAGVSQSPRYKVAKRGQDVALRCDPISGHVSLFWYQQALGQGPEFLTYFQNEAQLDKSGLPSDRFFAERPEGSVSTLKIQRTQQEDSAVYLCASSLAGVAYEQYFGPGTRLTVT.

The chain carries TRBV7-6 and TRBJ2-3; no clear D gene. CDR3 length: 13 amino acids. Trimming pared 7 bases from V and 2 bases from J, leaving 10 bases between. Germline values: CDR1 SGHVS, CDR2 FNYEAQ. The CDR3 loop reads CASTSLVTDTQYF. The DNA of the CDR3 is TGTGCCAGCACCAGTCTAGTCACAGATACGCAGTATTTT.

This chain connects TRBV30 to TRBJ2-1; possible D gene TRBD1, 5 bases. Per germline, CDR1 GTSNPN and CDR2 SVGIG (reference sequence). Trimming stripped 0 bases from V and 7 bases from J, with 10 bases between. CDR3 length: 13 amino acids. This CDR3 reads CAWSVGDGNEQFF. The DNA for the CDR3 is TGTGCCTGGAGTGTAGGGGATGGGAATGAGCAGTTCTTC.

V and J are TRBV6-2 or TRBV6-3 and TRBJ2-3; D perhaps matches TRBD2 (6 bases). This CDR3 has 14 residues. The V end lost 6 bases, the J end lost 1 base, and 11 bases lay between the germline ends. Germline V gene data show CDR1 as MNHEY and CDR2 as SVGEGT. This CDR3 reads CASSPVAGTDTQYF. The CDR3 DNA reads TGTGCCAGCAGCCCCGTAGCGGGCACAGATACGCAGTATTTT.

This clone was counted many times. The chain uses TRBV19 and TRBJ1-5, with a tentative D call TRBD1 (6 bases). Germline CDR1 and CDR2: LNHDA and SQIVND (reference sequence). CDR3 length: 16 residues. With 3 bases removed from V and 8 bases from J, the gap between germline ends came to 20 bases. CDR3 region: CASSIWESGAGEPQHF. The CDR3 nucleotides read TGTGCCAGTAGTATCTGGGAGTCAGGGGCCGGCGAGCCCCAGCATTTT.

The chain couples TRBV3-1 (or the pseudogene TRBV3-2) to TRBJ1-1, with D tentatively TRBD1 (5 bases). Deletions cut 3 bases from V and 0 bases from J, with 11 bases between. CDR1 is LGHDT, CDR2 YNNKEL, per germline (reference sequence). The CDR3 covers 15 residues. The CDR3: CASSQGRTMNTEAFF. In DNA, the CDR3 is TGTGCCAGCAGCCAGGGGCGCACCATGAACACTGAAGCTTTCTTT.

The V gene is TRBV5-1, the J gene TRBJ2-6, with 7 bases that match TRBD1. Germline V gives CDR1 SGHRS, CDR2 YFSETQ. The length of the CDR3 is 18 residues. Trimming took 4 bases from V and 0 from J; bases not matched to a gene: 10. The CDR3 DNA is TGCGCCAGCAGCCCATCCGGGACAGCATACTCTGGGGCCAACGTCCTGACTTTC. Translation: CASSPSGTAYSGANVLTF.

The V gene is TRBV29-1, the J gene TRBJ1-4; tentative D call: TRBD1 (6 bases). Germline CDR1 reads SQVTM; CDR2 reads ANQGSEA. V was clipped by 5 bases and J by 10 bases, with 17 bases between them. The CDR3 consists of 13 residues. Here the CDR3 DNA reads TGCAGCGTTTGGACAGACGAGACTGGAAAACTGTTTTTT. Translation: CSVWTDETGKLFF. Full variable domain (missing parts from reference TRBV29-1 and TRBJ1-4): SAVISQKPSRDICQRGTSLTIQCQVDSQVTMMFWYRQQPGQSLTLIATANQGSEATYESGFVIDKFPISRPNLTFSTLTVSNMSPEDSSIYLCSVWTDETGKLFFGSGTQLSVL.

This chain connects TRBV4-1 to TRBJ2-1; D may be TRBD1 (5 bases). The germline gives CDR1 MGHRA, CDR2 YSYEKL. This CDR3 has 15 amino acids. V lost 1 base to trimming and J lost 0 bases, with 7 bases between them. The CDR3 is CASSQGDSSYNEQFF. DNA for the CDR3: TGCGCCAGCAGCCAAGGTGACAGCTCCTACAATGAGCAGTTCTTC.

V and J are TRBV5-1 and TRBJ2-2, with TRBD2 matching over 12 bases. This CDR3 region has 19 residues. Germline V gene sequence: CDR1 SGHRS, CDR2 YFSETQ. With 0 bases clipped from V and 5 bases from J, the junction kept 11 bases outside the gene matches. The CDR3 reads CASSLAGLAGLTGTGELFF. CDR3 bases: TGCGCCAGCAGCTTGGCTGGACTAGCGGGGCTTACGGGGACCGGGGAGCTGTTTTTT.

V gene TRBV2 combines with J gene TRBJ2-7, with D possibly matching TRBD1 (5 bases). The CDR3 is 12 amino acids. V dropped 6 bases and J dropped 3 bases, with 9 bases sitting between them. Germline V gene sequence: CDR1 SNHLY, CDR2 FYNNEI. The CDR3 region is CASRTDSYEQYF. CDR3 nucleotides: TGTGCCAGCAGGACAGACAGCTACGAGCAGTACTTC.

The J gene is TRBJ2-6, the V gene TRBV6-5; D uncertain. The germline V gene encodes CDR1 MNHEY and CDR2 SVGAGI. V lost 4 bases and J 0 bases, leaving 7 bases between the germline ends. This CDR3 contains 15 residues. DNA of the CDR3: TGTGCCAGCAGTTCCGAGAGCTCTGGGGCCAACGTCCTGACTTTC. Its translation: CASSSESSGANVLTF.